Sequencing of this T cell receptor (beta chain) was carried out in a study of blood T cell repertoires in COVID-19. Across the whole study: The analysed material was cDNA or gDNA that came from T cells, B-cell-depleted T cells, or PBMCs.

Recruits, aged roughly 18 to 90 years, lived in 24 US areas. Resolution of symptoms, clearance, or two negative PCRs was present in recovered Cohort 3 donors. This clone was recorded once. As originally analysed: The authors estimated nucleated cell counts from reference gene primer amplification. TCRdb keeps only in-frame clones here, not all; method: immunoSEQ multiplex PCR. V and J calls and clone size come straight from that table; D and trimming were deduced from the DNA. The sample has roughly 180,000 clones, more than 70% seen once. Germline V lookup: CDR1 LNHDA, CDR2 SQIVND (reference sequence). CDR3 length: 14 amino acids. Unmatched junction bases numbered 7, after V lost 7 bases and J lost 4 bases.

The rearrangement links TRBV19 to TRBJ2-1; 7 bases fit TRBD1. This receptor was obtained from a man in his forties who had recovered from COVID-19. The specimen was PBMCs or T cells enriched from blood (not recorded which). The CDR3 protein is CASTPGTAYNEQFF. Written as DNA, the CDR3 is TGTGCCAGTACCCCCGGGACAGCTTACAATGAGCAGTTCTTC.